The text below deals with one TCR beta chain. The antigen is unknown. V shed 4 bases and J shed 4 bases, with 10 bases lying between them. The CDR3 covers 13 residues. Germline CDR1 MGHDK, CDR2 SYGVNS. The sample belongs to a study of T-cell reconstitution after alpha-beta-depleted transplantation in children. Study-wide results and limits: Expanded graft clones numbering several hundred reportedly gave rise to alpha-beta T cells about two months after transplant.

Unique molecular identifiers were incorporated when the TCRbeta library was constructed. Each CDR3 protein is one row after TCRdb ran MiXCR on the PCR reads. The profile shows about a million distinct CDR3 sequences, about 30% of them singletons. Sequenced material: PBMCs, mostly from graft donor cells, taken 360 days after TCRalphabeta/CD19-depleted stem cell transplant. The chain has TRBV25-1 and TRBJ1-2, with a weak D call TRBD1 (5 bases). This TCR was recovered from a boy younger than two who had a stem cell transplant for SCID, so the T cells may come from the graft donor. CDR3 sequence reads: CASSGWDGYGYTF. CDR3 nucleotides: TGTGCCAGCAGTGGCTGGGACGGCTATGGCTACACCTTC.